The clone carrying this T cell receptor beta chain was recorded only once. The data derive from a study of blood T cell repertoires in COVID-19. Study-level background: COVID-19 samples, acute and convalescent, were from the United States, Italy and Spain.

Assay used: immunoSEQ multiplex PCR; TCRdb lists only in-frame clones, some missing. The table includes around 140,000 clones, approximately 80% detected once. The V gene's germline CDR1 is SGHAT and CDR2 FQNNGV. The V gene end was trimmed by 5 bases and the J gene end by 6 bases; junction bases not matched to a gene: 5. This CDR3 contains 14 residues. The TCR sequence derives from a woman aged 55-69 years with acute or convalescent COVID-19. The specimen sequenced was peripheral blood. The chain links TRBV11-2 to TRBJ2-2; TRBD1 matches at 8 bases. CDR3 loop: CASSVIQGAGELFF. The CDR3 DNA reads as TGTGCCAGCAGCGTAATACAGGGGGCCGGGGAGCTGTTTTTT.